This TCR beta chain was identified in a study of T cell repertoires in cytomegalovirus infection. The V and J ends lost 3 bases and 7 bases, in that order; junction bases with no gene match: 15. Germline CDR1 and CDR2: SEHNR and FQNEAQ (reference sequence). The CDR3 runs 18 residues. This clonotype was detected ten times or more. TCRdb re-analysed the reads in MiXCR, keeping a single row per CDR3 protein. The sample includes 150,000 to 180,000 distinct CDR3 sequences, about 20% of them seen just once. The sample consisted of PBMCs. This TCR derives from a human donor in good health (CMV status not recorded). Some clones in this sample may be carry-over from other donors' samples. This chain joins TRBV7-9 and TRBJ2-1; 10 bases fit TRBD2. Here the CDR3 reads CASSLPPRLAGVKNEQFF. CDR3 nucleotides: TGTGCCAGCAGCTTGCCCCCCCGCCTAGCGGGAGTTAAGAATGAGCAGTTCTTC.